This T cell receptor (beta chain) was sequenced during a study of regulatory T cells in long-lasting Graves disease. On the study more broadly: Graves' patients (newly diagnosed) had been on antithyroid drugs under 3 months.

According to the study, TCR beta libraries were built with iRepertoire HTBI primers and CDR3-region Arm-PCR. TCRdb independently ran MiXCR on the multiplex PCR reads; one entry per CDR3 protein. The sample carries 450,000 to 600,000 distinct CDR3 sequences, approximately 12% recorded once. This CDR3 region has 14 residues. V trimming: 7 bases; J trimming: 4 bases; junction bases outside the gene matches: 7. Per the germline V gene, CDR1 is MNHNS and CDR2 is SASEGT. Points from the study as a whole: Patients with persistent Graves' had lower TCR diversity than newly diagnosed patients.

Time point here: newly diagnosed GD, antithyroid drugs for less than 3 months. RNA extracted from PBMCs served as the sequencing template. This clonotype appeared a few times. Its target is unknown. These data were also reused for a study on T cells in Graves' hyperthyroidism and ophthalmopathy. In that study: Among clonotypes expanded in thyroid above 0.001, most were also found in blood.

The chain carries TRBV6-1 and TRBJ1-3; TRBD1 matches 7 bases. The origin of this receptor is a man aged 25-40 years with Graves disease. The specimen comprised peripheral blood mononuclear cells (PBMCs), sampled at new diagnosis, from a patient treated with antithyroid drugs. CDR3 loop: CASIPDRVGNTIYF. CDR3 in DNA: TGTGCCAGCATCCCCGACAGGGTCGGAAACACCATATATTTT.